These T cell receptor beta chains were read from a single sample in a study of T cell responses to AZD1222 COVID-19 vaccine. The assay was immunoSEQ multiplex PCR, and TCRdb's table has in-frame clones only and misses some. The profile shows some 80,000 clones, around 86% of them singletons. The sample here was peripheral blood, taken on day 0 of AZD1222 vaccination. These receptors were collected from an adult in good health. Both conserved end residues are part of each CDR3. A D gene is named only where the DNA matches it firmly. For some rows the clone size is stated as once, few or many, or as a class when expanded; others skip it.

TRBJ1-2 | . | TRBV12-5 | TRBD1 | TGTGCTAGTGGTTTGGGACAGGGAAGATCAGAAGGCTACACCTTC | CASGLGQGRSEGYTF
TRBJ2-5 | . | TRBV11-3 | TRBD1 | TGTGCCAGCAGCCTCGACAGGGCACAAGAGACCCAGTACTTC | CASSLDRAQETQYF
TRBJ1-3 | . | TRBV6-5 | TRBD1 | TGTGCCAGCAGAACCACAGGGGGCTCTGGAAACACCATATATTTT | CASRTTGGSGNTIYF
TRBJ2-1 | . | TRBV10-3 | . | TGTGCCATCAGTGAGTCGACGGGGCAATACAATGAGCAGTTCTTC | CAISESTGQYNEQFF
TRBJ1-5 | . | TRBV10-3 | . | TGTGCCATCAGTGACAGGGTAGGGCAGCCCCAGCATTTT | CAISDRVGQPQHF
TRBJ1-1 | . | TRBV10-3 | . | TGTGCCATCAAGCGCCTCGCGAACACTGAAGCTTTCTTT | CAIKRLANTEAFF
TRBJ2-3 | . | TRBV9 | . | TGTGCCAGCAGCGTAGAGGGCGGTTCTAGCACAGATACGCAGTATTTT | CASSVEGGSSTDTQYF
TRBJ1-5 | . | TRBV6-5 | . | TGTGCCAGCATTCAAGGACACCATAGCAATCAGCCCCAGCATTTT | CASIQGHHSNQPQHF
TRBJ2-7 | . | TRBV28 | . | TGTGCCAGCAGGGTGTCGGGGAGCTCCTACGAGCAGTACTTC | CASRVSGSSYEQYF
TRBJ2-3 | . | TRBV5-1 | . | TGCGCCAGCAGCGACTACAGCACAGATACGCAGTATTTT | CASSDYSTDTQYF
TRBJ1-1 | . | TRBV24-1 | . | TGTGCCACCAGTGGCACCCGGAGTAGCACTGAAGCTTTCTTT | CATSGTRSSTEAFF
TRBJ2-2 | . | TRBV7-7 | TRBD2 | TGTGCTAGCAGCTTATTCCCTAGCGGCTCGGACTCGAACACCGGGGAGCTGTTTTTT | CASSLFPSGSDSNTGELFF
TRBJ1-2 | . | TRBV9 | . | TGTGCCAGCAGCGTAGCGGCCCCAGGGACCAGCCATGGCTACACCTTC | CASSVAAPGTSHGYTF
TRBJ1-1 | . | TRBV19 | TRBD1 | TGTGCCAGTAGTCGTTGGGACCCCGGGACAGGACGGCCTGAAGCTTTCTTT | CASSRWDPGTGRPEAFF
TRBJ1-2 | . | TRBV3-1/TRBV3-2 | . | TGTGCCAGCAGCCAAGATACGAGGACCGGGGTTCGAGGCTACACCTTC | CASSQDTRTGVRGYTF
TRBJ2-7 | once | TRBV3-1/TRBV3-2 | TRBD2 | TGTGCCAGCAGCCAAGATCTTGGACTAGCGGGGGGCTTGGAGTACTTC | CASSQDLGLAGGLEYF
TRBJ1-1 | . | TRBV9 | . | TGTGCCAGCAGCGTAGGGAGTGGAACCAGCACTGAAGCTTTCTTT | CASSVGSGTSTEAFF
TRBJ2-7 | . | TRBV18 | TRBD1 | TGTGCCAGCTCAGACCCCGGGACAGGGTCGGGCGAGCAGTACTTC | CASSDPGTGSGEQYF
TRBJ1-1 | few | TRBV5-4 | TRBD1 | TGTGCCAGCAGCGCGACAGGGGGCGCTGAGGCTGAAGCTTTCTTT | CASSATGGAEAEAFF